Listed here is a single T cell receptor (beta chain). Produced via immunoSEQ multiplex PCR; TCRdb's table is partial and in-frame only. The sample records 45,000 to 55,000 clones, around 92% being singletons. The record originates from a study of T cell changes during pregnancy in multiple sclerosis. The source of this sequence is a female donor in good health, enrolled as a control in a pregnancy study. The sequencing here drew on CD4+ T cells from peripheral blood mononuclear cells, taken in the second trimester of pregnancy.

Written as DNA, the CDR3 is TGTGCCAGCAGTCCCGGGACAGGGCGAGAAGAAAAACTGTTTTTT. Translating gives CASSPGTGREEKLFF. The chain employs TRBV28 and TRBJ1-4, with TRBD1 identical over 9 bases. V dropped 5 bases and J dropped 8; count of bases not matched to a gene: 9. This CDR3 has 15 amino acids. Germline V gene lookup returns CDR1 MDHEN and CDR2 SYDVKM.